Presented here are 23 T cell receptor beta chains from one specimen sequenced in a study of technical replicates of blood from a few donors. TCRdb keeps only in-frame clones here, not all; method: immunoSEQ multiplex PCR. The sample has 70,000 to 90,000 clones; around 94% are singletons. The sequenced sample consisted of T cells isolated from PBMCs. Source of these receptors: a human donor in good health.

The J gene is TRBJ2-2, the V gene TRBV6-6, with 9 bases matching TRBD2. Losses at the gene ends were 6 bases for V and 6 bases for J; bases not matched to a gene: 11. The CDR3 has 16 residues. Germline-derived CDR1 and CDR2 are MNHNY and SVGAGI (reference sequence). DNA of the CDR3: TGTGCCAGCAGGACGGGGACTAGCTTAAAGGCCGGGGAGCTGTTTTTT. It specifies CASRTGTSLKAGELFF.

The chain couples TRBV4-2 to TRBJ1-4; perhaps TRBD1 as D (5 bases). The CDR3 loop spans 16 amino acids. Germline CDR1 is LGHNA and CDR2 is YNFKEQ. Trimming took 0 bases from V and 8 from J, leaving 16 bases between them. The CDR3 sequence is CASSQDLRQGSEKLFF. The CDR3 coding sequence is TGTGCCAGCAGCCAAGATCTCAGGCAGGGCTCAGAAAAACTGTTTTTT.

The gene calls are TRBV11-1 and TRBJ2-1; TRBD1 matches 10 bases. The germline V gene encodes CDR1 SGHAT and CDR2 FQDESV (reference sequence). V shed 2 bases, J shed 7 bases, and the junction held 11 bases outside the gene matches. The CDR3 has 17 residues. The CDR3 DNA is TGTGCCAGCAGCTTAAGTGGCGGGACAGGGGTCCCTAATGAGCAGTTCTTC. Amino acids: CASSLSGGTGVPNEQFF.

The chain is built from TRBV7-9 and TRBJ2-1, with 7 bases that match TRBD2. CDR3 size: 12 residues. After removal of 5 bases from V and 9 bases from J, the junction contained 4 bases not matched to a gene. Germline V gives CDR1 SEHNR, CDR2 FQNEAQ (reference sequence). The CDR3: CASSRLATEQFF. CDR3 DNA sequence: TGTGCCAGCAGCCGACTAGCCACTGAGCAGTTCTTC.

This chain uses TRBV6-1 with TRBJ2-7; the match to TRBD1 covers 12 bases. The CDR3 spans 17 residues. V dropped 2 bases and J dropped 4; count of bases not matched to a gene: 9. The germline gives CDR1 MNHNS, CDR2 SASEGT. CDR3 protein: CASSETLGQGAWYEQYF. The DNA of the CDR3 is TGTGCCAGCAGTGAAACTCTGGGACAGGGGGCCTGGTACGAGCAGTACTTC.

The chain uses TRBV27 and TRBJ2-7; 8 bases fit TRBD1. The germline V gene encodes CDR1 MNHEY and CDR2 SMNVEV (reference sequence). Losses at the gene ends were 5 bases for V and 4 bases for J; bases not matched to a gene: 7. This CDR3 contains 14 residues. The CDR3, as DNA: TGTGCCAGCAGTCCGGGGACAGGCAATTACGAGCAGTACTTC. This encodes CASSPGTGNYEQYF.

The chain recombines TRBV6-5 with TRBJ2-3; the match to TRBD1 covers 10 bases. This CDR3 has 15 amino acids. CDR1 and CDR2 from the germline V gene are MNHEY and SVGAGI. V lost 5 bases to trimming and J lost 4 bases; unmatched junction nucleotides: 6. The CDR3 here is CASSRDRGISDTQYF. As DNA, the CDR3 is TGTGCCAGCAGTAGGGACAGGGGAATATCAGATACGCAGTATTTT.

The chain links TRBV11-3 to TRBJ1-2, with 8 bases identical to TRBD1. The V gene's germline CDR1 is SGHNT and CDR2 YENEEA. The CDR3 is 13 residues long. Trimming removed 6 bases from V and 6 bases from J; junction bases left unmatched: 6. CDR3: CASRGDRTDGYTF. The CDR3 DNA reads TGTGCCAGCAGGGGGGACAGGACCGATGGCTACACCTTC. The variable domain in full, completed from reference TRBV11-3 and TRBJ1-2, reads EAGVVQSPRYKIIEKKQPVAFWCNPISGHNTLYWYLQNLGQGPELLIRYENEEAVDDSQLPKDRFSAERLKGVDSTLKIQPAELGDSAVYLCASRGDRTDGYTFGSGTRLTVV.

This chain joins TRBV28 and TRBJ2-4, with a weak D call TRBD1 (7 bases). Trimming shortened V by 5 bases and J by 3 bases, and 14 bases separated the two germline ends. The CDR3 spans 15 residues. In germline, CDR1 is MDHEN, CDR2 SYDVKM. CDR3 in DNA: TGTGCCAGCAGTCCTCACAGGGGAGGCAAAAACATTCAGTACTTC. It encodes CASSPHRGGKNIQYF.

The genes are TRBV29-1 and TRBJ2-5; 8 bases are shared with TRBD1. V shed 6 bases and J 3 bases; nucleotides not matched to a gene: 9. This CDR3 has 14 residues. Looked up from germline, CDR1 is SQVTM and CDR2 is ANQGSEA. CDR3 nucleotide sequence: TGCAGCGTGCCAGGACAGGGATGGGAAGAGACCCAGTACTTC. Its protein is CSVPGQGWEETQYF.

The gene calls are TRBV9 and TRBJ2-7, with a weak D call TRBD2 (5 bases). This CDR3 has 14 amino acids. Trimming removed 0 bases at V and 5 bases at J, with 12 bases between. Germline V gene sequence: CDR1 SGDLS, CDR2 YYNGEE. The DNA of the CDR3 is TGTGCCAGCAGCGTAGTGTGGGAGTCCCACGAGCAGTACTTC. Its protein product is CASSVVWESHEQYF.

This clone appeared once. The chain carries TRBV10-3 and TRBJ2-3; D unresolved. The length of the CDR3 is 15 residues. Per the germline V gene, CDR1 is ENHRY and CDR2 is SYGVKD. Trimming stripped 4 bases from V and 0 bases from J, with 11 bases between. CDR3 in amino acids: CAISGSTTSTDTQYF. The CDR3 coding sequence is TGTGCCATCAGTGGATCAACTACTAGCACAGATACGCAGTATTTT.

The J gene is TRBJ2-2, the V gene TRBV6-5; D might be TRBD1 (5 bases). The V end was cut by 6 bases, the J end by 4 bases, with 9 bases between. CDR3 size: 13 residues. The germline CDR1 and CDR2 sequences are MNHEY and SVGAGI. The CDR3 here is CASRGQTTGELFF. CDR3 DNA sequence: TGTGCCAGCAGGGGGCAGACCACCGGGGAGCTGTTTTTT.

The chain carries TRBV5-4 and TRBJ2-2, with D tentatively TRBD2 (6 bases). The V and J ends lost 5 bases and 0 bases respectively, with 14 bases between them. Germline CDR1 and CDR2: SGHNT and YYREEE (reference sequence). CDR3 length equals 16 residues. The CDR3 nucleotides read TGTGCCAGCAGTCTGGGACTGTTCGCGAACACCGGGGAGCTGTTTTTT. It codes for CASSLGLFANTGELFF.

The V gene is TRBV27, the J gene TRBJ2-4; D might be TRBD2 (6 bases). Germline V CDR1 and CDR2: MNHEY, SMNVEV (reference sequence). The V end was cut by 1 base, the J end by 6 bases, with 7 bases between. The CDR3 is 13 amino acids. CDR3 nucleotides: TGTGCCAGCAGTTTATACGGGAGAAACATTCAGTACTTC. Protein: CASSLYGRNIQYF.

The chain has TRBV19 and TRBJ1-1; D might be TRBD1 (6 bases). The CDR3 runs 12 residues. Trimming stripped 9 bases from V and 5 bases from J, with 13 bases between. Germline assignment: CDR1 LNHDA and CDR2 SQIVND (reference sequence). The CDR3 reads CASVRGVTEAFF. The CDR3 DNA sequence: TGTGCCAGCGTCAGGGGTGTGACTGAAGCTTTCTTT.

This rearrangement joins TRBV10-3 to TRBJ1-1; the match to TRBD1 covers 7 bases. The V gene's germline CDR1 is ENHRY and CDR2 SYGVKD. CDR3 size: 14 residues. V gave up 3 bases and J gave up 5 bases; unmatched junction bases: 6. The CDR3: CAISDRQGRTEAFF. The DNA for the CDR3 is TGTGCCATCAGTGATCGACAGGGAAGGACTGAAGCTTTCTTT.

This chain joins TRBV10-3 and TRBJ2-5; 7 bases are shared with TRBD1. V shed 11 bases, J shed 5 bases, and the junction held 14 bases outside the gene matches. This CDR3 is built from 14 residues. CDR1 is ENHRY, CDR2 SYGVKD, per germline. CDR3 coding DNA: TGTGCCGTAGCTTCGACAGGGTCGGAGGAGACCCAGTACTTC. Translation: CAVASTGSEETQYF.

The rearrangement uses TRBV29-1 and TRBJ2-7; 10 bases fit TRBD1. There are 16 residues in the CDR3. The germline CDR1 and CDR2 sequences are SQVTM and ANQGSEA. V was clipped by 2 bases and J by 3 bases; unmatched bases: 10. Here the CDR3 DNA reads TGCAGCGTTGAATCCGGGACGGGACAGGGGTTCTACGAGCAGTACTTC. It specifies CSVESGTGQGFYEQYF.

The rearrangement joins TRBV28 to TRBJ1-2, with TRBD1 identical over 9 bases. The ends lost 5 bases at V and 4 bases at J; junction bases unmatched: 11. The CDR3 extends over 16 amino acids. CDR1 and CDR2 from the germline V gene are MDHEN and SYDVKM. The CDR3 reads CASSSTGTGTSYGYTF. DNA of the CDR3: TGTGCCAGCAGTAGCACCGGGACAGGGACATCCTATGGCTACACCTTC.

The CDR3 region has the DNA TGTGCCAGCAACATGGACAGGATCACTGAAGCTTTCTTT. As protein: CASNMDRITEAFF. This chain uses TRBV7-2 with TRBJ1-1, with 7 bases identical to TRBD1. Trimming cost V 7 bases and J 4 bases; bases outside gene matches: 6. Germline CDR1 reads SGHTA; CDR2 reads FQGNSA. The CDR3 has 13 amino acids. The full variable domain, rest sourced from reference TRBV7-2 and TRBJ1-1, is GAGVSQSPSNKVTEKGKDVELRCDPISGHTALYWYRQSLGQGLEFLIYFQGNSAPDKSGLPSDRFSAERTGGSVSTLTIQRTQQEDSAVYLCASNMDRITEAFFGQGTRLTVV.

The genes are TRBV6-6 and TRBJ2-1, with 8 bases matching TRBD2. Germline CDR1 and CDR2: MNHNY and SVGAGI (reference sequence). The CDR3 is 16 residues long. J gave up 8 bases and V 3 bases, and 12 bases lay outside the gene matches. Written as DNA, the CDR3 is TGTGCCAGCAGTTATTCCCCCGGGAGGGCCGAGGATGAGCAGTTCTTC. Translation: CASSYSPGRAEDEQFF.

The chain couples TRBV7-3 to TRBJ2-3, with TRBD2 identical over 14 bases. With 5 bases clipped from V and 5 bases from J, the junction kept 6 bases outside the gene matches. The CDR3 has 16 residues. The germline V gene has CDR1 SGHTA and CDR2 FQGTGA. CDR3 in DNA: TGTGCCAGCAGCCGAGGGACTAGCGGGAGTGGAGATACGCAGTATTTT. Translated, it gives CASSRGTSGSGDTQYF.